This record covers a single T cell receptor (beta chain). Its target is unknown. This sample is part of a study of response to subunit inactivated influenza vaccine. Per the germline V gene, CDR1 is SGHRS and CDR2 is YFSETQ. This CDR3 is 14 amino acids long. Trimming took off 4 bases at V and 4 bases at J, with 14 bases between the two ends. General observations from the study: It was suggested by the authors that few new T cells are recruited by each seasonal influenza vaccination.

TCRdb re-analysed the RT-PCR reads in MiXCR, keeping a single row per CDR3 protein. The data show a few hundred thousand distinct CDR3 sequences, approximately 20% seen once. The input for sequencing was PBMCs from blood, taken less than 22 months after vaccination. The receptor comes from a man in his fifties or sixties who received an inactivated influenza vaccine. The V call is TRBV5-1, the J call TRBJ1-2; D remains ambiguous. The CDR3 sequence: CASSLGPQAYGYTF. The CDR3 coding sequence is TGCGCCAGCAGCCTCGGACCCCAGGCCTATGGCTACACCTTC.